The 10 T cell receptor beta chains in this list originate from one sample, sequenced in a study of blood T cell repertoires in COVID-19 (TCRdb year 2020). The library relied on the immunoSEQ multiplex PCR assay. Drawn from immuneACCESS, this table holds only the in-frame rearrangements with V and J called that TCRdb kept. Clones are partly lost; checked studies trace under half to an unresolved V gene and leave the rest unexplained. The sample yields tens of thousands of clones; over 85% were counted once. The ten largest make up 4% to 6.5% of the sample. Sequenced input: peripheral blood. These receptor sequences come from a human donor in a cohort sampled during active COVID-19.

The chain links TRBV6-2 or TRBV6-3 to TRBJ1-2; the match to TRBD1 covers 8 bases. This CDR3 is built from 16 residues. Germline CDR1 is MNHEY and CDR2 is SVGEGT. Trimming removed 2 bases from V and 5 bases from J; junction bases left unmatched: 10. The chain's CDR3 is CASSYLAYQGAYGYTF. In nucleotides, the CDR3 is TGTGCCAGCAGTTACCTCGCTTATCAGGGGGCGTATGGCTACACCTTC.

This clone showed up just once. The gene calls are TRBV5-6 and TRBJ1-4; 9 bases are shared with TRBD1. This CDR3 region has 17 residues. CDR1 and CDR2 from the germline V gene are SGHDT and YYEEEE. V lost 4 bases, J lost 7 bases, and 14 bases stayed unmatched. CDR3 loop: CASSLVTTGGVAEKLFF. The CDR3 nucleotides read TGTGCCAGCAGCCTAGTAACCACAGGGGGCGTTGCTGAAAAACTGTTTTTT.

The CDR3 nucleotides read TGTGCTACATTAGTGGCAGGGGGCTACGAGCAGTACTTC. Its translation is CATLVAGGYEQYF. The chain carries TRBV10-3 and TRBJ2-7, with 7 bases identical to TRBD1. Germline V CDR1 and CDR2: ENHRY, SYGVKD. CDR3 size: 13 residues.

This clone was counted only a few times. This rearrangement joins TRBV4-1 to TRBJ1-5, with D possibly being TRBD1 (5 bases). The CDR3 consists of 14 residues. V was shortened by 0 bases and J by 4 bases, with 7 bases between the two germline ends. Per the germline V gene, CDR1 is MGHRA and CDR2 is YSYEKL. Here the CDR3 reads CASSQERGNQPQHF. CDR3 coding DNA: TGCGCCAGCAGCCAAGAAAGGGGAAATCAGCCCCAGCATTTT.

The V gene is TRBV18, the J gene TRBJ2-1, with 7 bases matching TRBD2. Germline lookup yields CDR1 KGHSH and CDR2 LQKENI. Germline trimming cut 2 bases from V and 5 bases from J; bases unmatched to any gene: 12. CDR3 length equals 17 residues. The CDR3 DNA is TGTGCCAGCTCACCATGGGGAGGGGCGGGAGACAACAATGAGCAGTTCTTC. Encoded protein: CASSPWGGAGDNNEQFF.

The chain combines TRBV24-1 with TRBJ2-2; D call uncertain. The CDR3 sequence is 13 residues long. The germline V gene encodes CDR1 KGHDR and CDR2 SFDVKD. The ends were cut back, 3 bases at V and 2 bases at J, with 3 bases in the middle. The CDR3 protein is CATSDQNTGELFF. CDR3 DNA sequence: TGTGCCACCAGTGATCAAAACACCGGGGAGCTGTTTTTT.

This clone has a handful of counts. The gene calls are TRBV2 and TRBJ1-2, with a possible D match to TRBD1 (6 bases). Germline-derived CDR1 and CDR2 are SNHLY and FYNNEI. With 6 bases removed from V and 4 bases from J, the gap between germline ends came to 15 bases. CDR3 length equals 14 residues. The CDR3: CASSEWGGSYGYTF. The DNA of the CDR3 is TGTGCCAGCAGCGAATGGGGGGGCAGCTATGGCTACACCTTC.

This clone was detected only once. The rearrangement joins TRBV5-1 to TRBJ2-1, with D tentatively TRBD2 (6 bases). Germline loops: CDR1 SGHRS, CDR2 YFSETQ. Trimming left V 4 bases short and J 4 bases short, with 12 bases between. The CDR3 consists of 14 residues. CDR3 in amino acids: CASSTYREYNEQFF. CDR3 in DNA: TGCGCCAGCAGCACCTACCGGGAGTACAATGAGCAGTTCTTC.

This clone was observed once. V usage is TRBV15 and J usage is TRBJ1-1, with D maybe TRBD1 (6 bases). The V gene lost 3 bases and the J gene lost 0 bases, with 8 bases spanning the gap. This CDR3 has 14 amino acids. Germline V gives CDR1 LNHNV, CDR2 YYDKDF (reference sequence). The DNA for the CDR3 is TGTGCCACCAGCAGGACAGGAATGAACACTGAAGCTTTCTTT. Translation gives CATSRTGMNTEAFF.

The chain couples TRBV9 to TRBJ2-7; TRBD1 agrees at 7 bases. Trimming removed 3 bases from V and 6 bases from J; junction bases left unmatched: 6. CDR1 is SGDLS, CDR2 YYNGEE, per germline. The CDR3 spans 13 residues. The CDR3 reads CASSAPGQAEQYF. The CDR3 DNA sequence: TGTGCCAGCAGCGCCCCTGGACAGGCCGAGCAGTACTTC.